This is a list of T cell receptor beta chains from one sample in a study of T cell responses to AZD1222 COVID-19 vaccine. Only in-frame clones appear in the TCRdb table, and some are missing; sequencing was by immunoSEQ multiplex PCR. The sample consists of over 100,000 clones, 86% of them appearing once. The sequencing used peripheral blood, collected on day 0 of AZD1222 vaccination. These receptors all come from an adult in good health. CDR3s include the opening cysteine and the closing phenylalanine or tryptophan. The D gene is left open where the match is weak. Where a row states a size, it is once, few, many or the class of an expanded clone; other rows omit it.

>TRBJ2-2|NA|TRBV27|NA
TGTGCCAGCATGTACGGTGGAGGACGCACCGGGGAGCTGTTTTTT
CASMYGGGRTGELFF
>TRBJ1-2|TRBD1|TRBV3-1/TRBV3-2|NA
TGTGCCAGCAGCCTATTGGGACAGGTCGATGGCTACACCTTC
CASSLLGQVDGYTF
>TRBJ2-5|TRBD1|TRBV5-1|NA
TGCGCCAGCAGCTCAGGGGACAGCCAAGAGACCCAGTACTTC
CASSSGDSQETQYF
>TRBJ1-6|TRBD1|TRBV6-1|NA
TGTGCCAGCAGGCAAGGGGGCGGGGGTTCACCCCTCCACTTT
CASRQGGGGSPLHF
>TRBJ2-7|TRBD1|TRBV7-2|NA
TGTGCCAGCAGCCCACAGGGACAGGGCTACGAGCAGTACTTC
CASSPQGQGYEQYF
>TRBJ2-5|TRBD2|TRBV6-2/TRBV6-3|NA
TGTGCCAGCAGTTATTTGGGACTAGCGGGCGAAGAGACCCAGTACTTC
CASSYLGLAGEETQYF
>TRBJ2-1|NA|TRBV11-2|NA
TGTGCCAGCAGCTATCACAGGAGCTCCTACAATGAGCAGTTCTTC
CASSYHRSSYNEQFF
>TRBJ2-3|NA|TRBV9|NA
TGTGCCAGCAGCGTAGCTACGGTGCCCGGCACAGATACGCAGTATTTT
CASSVATVPGTDTQYF
>TRBJ2-5|NA|TRBV20-1|NA
TGCAGTGCTACCATGTCAGGGACCCAGTACTTC
CSATMSGTQYF
>TRBJ1-2|NA|TRBV10-3|NA
TGTGCCATCAGTGGACAGGATCGGGATGGCTACACCTTC
CAISGQDRDGYTF
>TRBJ1-1|NA|TRBV18|NA
TGTGCCAGCTCACCACCGAGGGGGTTTGGTGAAGCTTTCTTT
CASSPPRGFGEAFF
>TRBJ2-5|TRBD2|TRBV6-2/TRBV6-3|NA
TGTGCCAGCAGTTACGGTGTTGGGACTAGGGCGGGAGAAGAGACCCAGTACTTC
CASSYGVGTRAGEETQYF
>TRBJ1-1|NA|TRBV19|NA
TGTGCCAGTAGTAGGGCGGGGACCATGAACACTGAAGCTTTCTTT
CASSRAGTMNTEAFF
>TRBJ2-1|TRBD1|TRBV9|NA
TGTGCCAGCAGCGTAGCTATTCGACAGGGGGGAAATGAGCAGTTCTTC
CASSVAIRQGGNEQFF
>TRBJ2-5|NA|TRBV7-2|NA
TGTGCCAGCAGCTTAAGTCTTTCTAGCGATACTCCCCAGTACTTC
CASSLSLSSDTPQYF
>TRBJ2-7|NA|TRBV27|NA
TGTGCCAGCAGTTTCCAGACTAGTCCCTACGAGCAGTACTTC
CASSFQTSPYEQYF
>TRBJ2-2|NA|TRBV11-3|NA
TGTGCCAGCAGCTTAGAGCCTAACACCGGGGAGCTGTTTTTT
CASSLEPNTGELFF
>TRBJ1-5|NA|TRBV7-2|NA
TGTGCCAGCAGCTTAGTCACAGGAAGAAATCAGCCCCAGCATTTT
CASSLVTGRNQPQHF
>TRBJ2-6|NA|TRBV7-3|once
TGTGCCAGCAGTTTTGCCCACTCTGGGGCCAACGTCCTGACTTTC
CASSFAHSGANVLTF
>TRBJ2-1|NA|TRBV11-2|NA
TGTGCCAGCAGCTCCTCTAGCGCGAGCTCCTACAATGAGCAGTTCTTC
CASSSSSASSYNEQFF
>TRBJ1-1|NA|TRBV6-5|few
TGTGCCAGCGGTTTCGGCACTGAAGCTTTCTTT
CASGFGTEAFF
>TRBJ2-7|NA|TRBV27|NA
TGTGCCAGCAGTTTTCTGACAAATACCTACGAGCAGTACTTC
CASSFLTNTYEQYF
>TRBJ1-1|NA|TRBV29-1|NA
TGCAGCGTTTTTGGGGTTGAGAACACTGAAGCTTTCTTT
CSVFGVENTEAFF
>TRBJ1-6|TRBD1|TRBV7-8|NA
TGTGCCAGCAGCCCCCAGGGGGGTAATTCACCCCTCCACTTT
CASSPQGGNSPLHF
>TRBJ1-5|NA|TRBV19|NA
TGTGCCAGTAGTCCCTCCAGGGGCGGCCAGCCCCAGCATTTT
CASSPSRGGQPQHF
>TRBJ2-5|TRBD2|TRBV24-1|NA
TGTGCCACCAGTGCCGCGACTAGCGGGGGACAAGAGACCCAGTACTTC
CATSAATSGGQETQYF
>TRBJ1-6|NA|TRBV12-3/TRBV12-4|NA
TGTGCCAGCAGTTCACGAGAACCTGCGGCCCTCCACTTT
CASSSREPAALHF
>TRBJ1-2|TRBD1|TRBV28|NA
TGTGCCAGCAGTCCCTCAACAGGGGGAGGCTACACCTTC
CASSPSTGGGYTF
>TRBJ2-5|NA|TRBV5-6|NA
TGTGCCAGCAGCTCCCTCGGGACCCAGTACTTC
CASSSLGTQYF
>TRBJ2-3|NA|TRBV24-1|NA
TGTGCCACCAGTGACCACACAGATACGCAGTATTTT
CATSDHTDTQYF
>TRBJ1-5|TRBD1|TRBV28|NA
TGTGCCAGCAGTTCTATGACAGGGGGGCCCACTCAGCCCCAGCATTTT
CASSSMTGGPTQPQHF
>TRBJ2-6|NA|TRBV5-4|NA
TGTGCCAGCAGCCCCGCCACCCAAGTCTCTGGGGCCAACGTCCTGACTTTC
CASSPATQVSGANVLTF
>TRBJ1-6|NA|TRBV21-1|once
TGTGCCAGCAGCAAAGTGTCACAGGAGTATAATTCACCCCTCCACTTT
CASSKVSQEYNSPLHF
>TRBJ2-7|TRBD1|TRBV4-3|NA
TGCGCCAGCAGCCAAGACAGGGGGTCCTCCTACGAGCAGTACTTC
CASSQDRGSSYEQYF
>TRBJ1-6|TRBD1|TRBV28|NA
TGTGCCAGCAGAGTCAGGGGGGGTCAAGATTCACCCCTCCACTTT
CASRVRGGQDSPLHF
>TRBJ1-2|NA|TRBV30|NA
TGTGCCTGGAGTGTAAGGGTGGGCTATGGCTACACCTTC
CAWSVRVGYGYTF
>TRBJ2-3|NA|TRBV5-5|NA
TGTGCCAGCAGCCGGGCAGCGGTCCGCACAGATACGCAGTATTTT
CASSRAAVRTDTQYF
>TRBJ2-5|NA|TRBV7-2|NA
TGTGCCAGCAGCTACCAGGCCGGGGGGCTCCAAGAGACCCAGTACTTC
CASSYQAGGLQETQYF
>TRBJ2-1|NA|TRBV12-3/TRBV12-4|NA
TGTGCCAGCAGCCCCTTCCGGGGAGAGCAGTTCTTC
CASSPFRGEQFF
>TRBJ1-1|NA|TRBV3-1/TRBV3-2|NA
TGTGCCAGCAGCCAAGATCAAAAGGGGAAAGCTTTCTTT
CASSQDQKGKAFF